This T cell receptor (beta chain) was identified during a study of type 1 regulatory T cells. Across the study: This in vitro CD4 product, T-allo10, is enriched for Tr1 cells and alloantigen-specific.

TCRdb called the reads again in MiXCR, with one record for every CDR3 protein. The sample consists of some 20,000 distinct CDR3 sequences, around 43% of them appearing once. This clonotype was observed a handful of times. Its specificity is unknown. This CDR3 region has 14 residues. Trimming left V 5 bases short and J 0 bases short, with 9 bases between. This TCR derives from a human donor in good health. Input material: cultured T cells, either the whole culture or a sorted T cell fraction (not recorded which). V usage is TRBV12-3 or TRBV12-4 and J usage is TRBJ2-3; no clear D gene. The CDR3 nucleotides read TGTGCCAGCAGTCTGACTCATAGCACAGATACGCAGTATTTT. Translated: CASSLTHSTDTQYF.